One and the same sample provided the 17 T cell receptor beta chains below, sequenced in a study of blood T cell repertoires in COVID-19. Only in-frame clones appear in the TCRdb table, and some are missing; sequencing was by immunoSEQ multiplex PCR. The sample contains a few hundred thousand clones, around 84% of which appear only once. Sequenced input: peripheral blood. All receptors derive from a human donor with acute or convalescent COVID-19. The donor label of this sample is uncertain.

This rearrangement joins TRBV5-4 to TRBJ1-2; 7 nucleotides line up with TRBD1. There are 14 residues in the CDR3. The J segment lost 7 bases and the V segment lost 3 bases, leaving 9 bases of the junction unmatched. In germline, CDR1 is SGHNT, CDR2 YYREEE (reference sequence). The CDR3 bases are TGTGCCAGCAGCTCAATTGGACAGGCCCCTGGCTACACCTTC. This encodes CASSSIGQAPGYTF.

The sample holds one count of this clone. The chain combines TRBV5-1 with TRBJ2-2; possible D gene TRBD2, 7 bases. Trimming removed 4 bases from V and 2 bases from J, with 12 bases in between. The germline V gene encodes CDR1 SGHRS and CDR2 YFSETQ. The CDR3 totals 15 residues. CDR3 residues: CASSRGGSNTGELFF. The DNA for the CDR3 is TGCGCCAGCAGCAGGGGGGGAAGCAACACCGGGGAGCTGTTTTTT.

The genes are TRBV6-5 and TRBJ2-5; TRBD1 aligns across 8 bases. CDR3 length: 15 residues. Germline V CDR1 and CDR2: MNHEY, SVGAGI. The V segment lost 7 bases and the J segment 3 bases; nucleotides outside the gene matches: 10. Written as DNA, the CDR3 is TGTGCCAGCATGACGACCCACAGGGGGAAAGAGACCCAGTACTTC. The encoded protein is CASMTTHRGKETQYF.

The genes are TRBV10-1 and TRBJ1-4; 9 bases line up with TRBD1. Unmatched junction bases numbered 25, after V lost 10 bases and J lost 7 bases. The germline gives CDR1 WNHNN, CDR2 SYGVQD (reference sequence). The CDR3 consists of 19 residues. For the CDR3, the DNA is TGCGCCACCGGGAGCGCCGACCGGGACAGGGAATGGTTTAGTGAAAAACTGTTTTTT. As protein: CATGSADRDREWFSEKLFF.

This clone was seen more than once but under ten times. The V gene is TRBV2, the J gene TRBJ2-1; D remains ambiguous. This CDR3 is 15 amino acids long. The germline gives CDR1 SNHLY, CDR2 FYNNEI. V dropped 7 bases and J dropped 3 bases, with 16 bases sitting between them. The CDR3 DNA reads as TGTGCCAGCAAAATGGCCCCAATTAACTACAATGAGCAGTTCTTC. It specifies CASKMAPINYNEQFF.

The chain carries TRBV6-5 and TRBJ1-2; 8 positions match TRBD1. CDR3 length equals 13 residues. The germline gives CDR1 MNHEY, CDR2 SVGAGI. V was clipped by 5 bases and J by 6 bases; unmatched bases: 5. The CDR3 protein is CASSRSGGDGYTF. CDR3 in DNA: TGTGCCAGCAGTAGGTCAGGGGGCGATGGCTACACCTTC.

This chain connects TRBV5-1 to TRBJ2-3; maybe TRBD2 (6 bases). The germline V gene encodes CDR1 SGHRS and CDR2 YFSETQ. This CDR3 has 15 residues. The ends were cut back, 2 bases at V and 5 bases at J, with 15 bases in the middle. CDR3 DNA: TGCGCCAGCAGCTTCCGGGACTCACCGGGAGATACGCAGTATTTT. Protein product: CASSFRDSPGDTQYF.

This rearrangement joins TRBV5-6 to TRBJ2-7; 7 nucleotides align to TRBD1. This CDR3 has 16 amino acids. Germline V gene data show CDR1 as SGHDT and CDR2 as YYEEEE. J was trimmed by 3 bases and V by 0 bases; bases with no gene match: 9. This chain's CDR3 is CASSLATWGQNYEQYF. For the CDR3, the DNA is TGTGCCAGCAGCTTGGCCACTTGGGGACAGAACTACGAGCAGTACTTC.

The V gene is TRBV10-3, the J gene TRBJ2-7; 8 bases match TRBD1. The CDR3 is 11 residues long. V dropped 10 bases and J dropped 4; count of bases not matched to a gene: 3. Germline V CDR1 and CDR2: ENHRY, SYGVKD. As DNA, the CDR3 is TGTGCCACCCAGGGGGCGTACGAGCAGTACTTC. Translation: CATQGAYEQYF.

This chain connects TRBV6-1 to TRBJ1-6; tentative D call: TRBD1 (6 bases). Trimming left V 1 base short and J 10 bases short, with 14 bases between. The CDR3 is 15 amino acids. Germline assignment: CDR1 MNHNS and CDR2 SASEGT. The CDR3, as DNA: TGTGCCAGCAGTGAAGTCGGGGGGGCGAGGTCACCCCTCCACTTT. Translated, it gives CASSEVGGARSPLHF.

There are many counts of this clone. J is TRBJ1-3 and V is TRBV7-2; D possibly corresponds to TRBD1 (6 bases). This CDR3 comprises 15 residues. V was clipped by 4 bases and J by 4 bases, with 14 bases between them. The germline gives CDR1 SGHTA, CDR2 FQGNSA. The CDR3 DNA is TGTGCCAGCAGCTCTGAAACCGGGACAGGAAACACCATATATTTT. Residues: CASSSETGTGNTIYF. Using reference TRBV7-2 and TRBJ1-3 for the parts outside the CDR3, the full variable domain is GAGVSQSPSNKVTEKGKDVELRCDPISGHTALYWYRQSLGQGLEFLIYFQGNSAPDKSGLPSDRFSAERTGGSVSTLTIQRTQQEDSAVYLCASSSETGTGNTIYFGEGSWLTVV.

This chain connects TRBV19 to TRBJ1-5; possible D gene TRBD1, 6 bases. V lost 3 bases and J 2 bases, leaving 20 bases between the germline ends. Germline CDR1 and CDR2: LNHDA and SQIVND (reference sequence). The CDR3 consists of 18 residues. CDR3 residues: CASSMLQRGSSGNQPQHF. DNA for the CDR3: TGTGCCAGTAGTATGCTGCAGAGGGGGAGCTCCGGCAATCAGCCCCAGCATTTT.

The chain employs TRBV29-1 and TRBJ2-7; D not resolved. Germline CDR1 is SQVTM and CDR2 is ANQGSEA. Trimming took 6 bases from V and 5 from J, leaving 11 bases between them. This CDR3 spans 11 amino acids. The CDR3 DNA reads TGCAGCGTCTCTTTGACTGACGAGCAGTACTTC. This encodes CSVSLTDEQYF.

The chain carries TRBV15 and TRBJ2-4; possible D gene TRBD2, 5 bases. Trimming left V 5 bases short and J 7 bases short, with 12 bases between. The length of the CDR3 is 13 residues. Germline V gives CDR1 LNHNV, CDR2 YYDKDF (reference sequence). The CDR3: CATSAGVSNIQYF. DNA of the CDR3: TGTGCCACCAGCGCCGGGGTTTCGAACATTCAGTACTTC.

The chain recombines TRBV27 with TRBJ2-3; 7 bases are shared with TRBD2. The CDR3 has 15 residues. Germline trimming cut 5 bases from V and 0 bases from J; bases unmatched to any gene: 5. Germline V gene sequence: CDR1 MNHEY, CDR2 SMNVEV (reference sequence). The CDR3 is CASSTWRESTDTQYF. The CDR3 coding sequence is TGTGCCAGCAGTACCTGGCGGGAGAGCACAGATACGCAGTATTTT.

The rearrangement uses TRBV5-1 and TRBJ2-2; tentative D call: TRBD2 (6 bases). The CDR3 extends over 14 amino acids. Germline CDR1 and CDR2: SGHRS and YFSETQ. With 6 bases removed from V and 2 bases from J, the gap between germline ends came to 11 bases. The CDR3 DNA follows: TGCGCCAGCACACGGACTACAAACACCGGGGAGCTGTTTTTT. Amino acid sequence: CASTRTTNTGELFF.

The CDR3 sequence is CASSYTGTNEKLFF. The CDR3, as DNA: TGTGCCAGCAGTTATACAGGAACAAATGAAAAACTGTTTTTT. The chain has TRBV6-5 and TRBJ1-4; maybe TRBD1 (5 bases). This CDR3 comprises 14 residues. The germline V gene encodes CDR1 MNHEY and CDR2 SVGAGI. V lost 3 bases, J lost 5 bases, and 10 bases lay in between.